The T cell receptor (beta chain) under discussion was sequenced for a study of cytomegalovirus exposure and HLA in healthy donors. General study points: That first-cohort TCR clusters tended to co-occur in the roughly 130 validation repertoires was found in a later analysis.

Assay: immunoSEQ multiplex PCR; the TCRdb copy retains only in-frame clones and omits some. The table lists about 50,000 clones, 85% to 95% of them singletons. About this clone: What it recognizes is unknown.

Germline V gives CDR1 LNHNV, CDR2 YYDKDF (reference sequence). The CDR3 is 16 amino acids. Trimming left V 1 base short and J 0 bases short, with 12 bases between. The receptor's source is a man between 18 and 29 years old in good health and CMV-seronegative. Material for sequencing was PBMCs. The gene calls are TRBV15 and TRBJ2-5; tentative D call: TRBD1 (5 bases). CDR3 nucleotide sequence: TGTGCCACCAGCAGAGGGGTGACAGAGGACCAAGAGACCCAGTACTTC. Amino acid sequence: CATSRGVTEDQETQYF.